This TCR beta chain was identified in a study of T cells in Graves' hyperthyroidism and ophthalmopathy. Overall study findings and caveats: Before onset, by a median of approximately 6.8 months, the model predicted ophthalmopathy. Most thyroid-expanded clonotypes above 0.001 were also found in blood.

The investigators amplified TCR beta CDR3 regions from RNA transcripts. HTBI primers were employed in a first-round RT-PCR of the TCR CDR3. TCRdb analysed the multiplex PCR reads with MiXCR anew, one entry per CDR3 protein. The table includes hundreds of thousands of distinct CDR3 sequences, approximately 40% detected once. As concerns this clonotype: Its antigen is undetermined. At one end the junction does not follow the germline gene, possibly because of a read error.

In making diagnoses, clinical symptoms, serum thyroxine and TRAb, thyroid ultrasound and orbital computed tomography were all used. Germline V gene lookup returns CDR1 SEHNR and CDR2 FQNEAQ (reference sequence). The CDR3 runs to 12 residues. The sequence came from a man aged 18 to 30 with Graves' hyperthyroidism. The V gene is TRBV7-9, the J gene TRBJ2-5; unclear D gene. The sequencing sample was made of blood. Written as DNA, the CDR3 is TGTGCCAGCAGCTTGAGAAGAGAGACCCACCACTTC. Translated: CASSLRRETHHF.